This T cell receptor beta chain was found in a study of blood T cell repertoires in COVID-19. Germline V gene data show CDR1 as SGHVS and CDR2 as FQNEAQ. Losses at the gene ends were 6 bases for V and 4 bases for J; bases not matched to a gene: 6. The length of the CDR3 is 15 residues. Generated by immunoSEQ multiplex PCR, the TCRdb table keeps only in-frame clones and is missing some. The sample yields approximately 130,000 clones, roughly four fifths seen once. Sequencing used peripheral blood. This receptor was taken from a human donor in a cohort sampled during active COVID-19. The V gene is TRBV7-8, the J gene TRBJ1-5, with TRBD1 matching over 10 bases. CDR3 sequence (DNA): TGTGCCAGCAGTTGGGACAGGGGAAAGAATCAGCCCCAGCATTTT. Protein product: CASSWDRGKNQPQHF.